This TCR beta chain was sequenced during a study of T cell responses to AZD1222 COVID-19 vaccine. Study observations and caveats: Targets within unmutated variant regions were reportedly found for nearly half of spike-specific TCRs. Baseline seropositivity characterized only 5 or 6 AZD1222 recipients. Donors, mostly white British, included more females; clonal diversity was possibly underestimated.

Comments on this clone: Its antigen is undetermined.

The protocol was immunoSEQ multiplex PCR, while the TCRdb copy is restricted to in-frame clones and leaves out a portion. Of more than 150,000 clones listed, 88% are singletons. This CDR3 spans 15 amino acids. The source material was peripheral blood, sampled 28 days after the second AZD1222 dose. The chain is built from TRBV21-1 and TRBJ1-2. TRBV21-1 is a pseudogene segment. The TCR originated in an adult who received the AZD1222 COVID-19 vaccine. CDR3 DNA sequence: TGTGCCAGCAGCGAAACCCCCAGGGAGCAGAGCGGCTACACCTTC. Protein product: CASSETPREQSGYTF.